The clone carrying this TCR beta chain was seen many times. There are 13 residues in the CDR3. CDR1 LGHDT and CDR2 YNNKEL come from the germline V gene (reference sequence). The V end was cut by 4 bases, the J end by 6 bases, with 12 bases between. TCRbeta library construction was performed incorporating unique molecular identifiers. MiXCR, applied by TCRdb to the PCR reads, yields one record per CDR3 protein. The sample lists 20,000 to 25,000 distinct CDR3 sequences, around 9.9% occurring once. The data belong to a study of T-cell reconstitution after alpha-beta-depleted transplantation in children. The V call is TRBV3-1, the J call TRBJ1-2, with D possibly TRBD1 on 5 matching bases. The sequenced sample was PBMCs from the stem cell graft donor, obtained from the stem cell graft. This TCR came from a human donor who donated a stem cell graft to a child with chronic granulomatous disease. CDR3 nucleotides: TGTGCCAGCAGCCGAGGGACCCCTGATGGCTACACCTTC. The encoded protein is CASSRGTPDGYTF.